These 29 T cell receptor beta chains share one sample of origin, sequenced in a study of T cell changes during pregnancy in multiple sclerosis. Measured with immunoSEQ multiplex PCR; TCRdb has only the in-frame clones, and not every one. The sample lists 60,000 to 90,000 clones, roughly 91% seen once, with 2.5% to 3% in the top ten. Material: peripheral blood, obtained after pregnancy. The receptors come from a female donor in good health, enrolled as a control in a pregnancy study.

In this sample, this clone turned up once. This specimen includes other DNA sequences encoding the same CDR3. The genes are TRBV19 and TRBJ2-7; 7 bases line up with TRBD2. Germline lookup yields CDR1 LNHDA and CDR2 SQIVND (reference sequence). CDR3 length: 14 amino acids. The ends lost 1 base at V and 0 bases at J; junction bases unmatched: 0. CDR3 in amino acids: CASSIGGGSYEQYF. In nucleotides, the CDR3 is TGTGCCAGTAGTATAGGCGGGGGCTCCTACGAGCAGTACTTC.

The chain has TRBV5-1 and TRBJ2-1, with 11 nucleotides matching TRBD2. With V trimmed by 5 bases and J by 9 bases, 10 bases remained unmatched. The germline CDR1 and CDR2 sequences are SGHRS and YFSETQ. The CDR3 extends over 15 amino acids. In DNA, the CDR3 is TGCGCCAGCAGGTCCGTACTAGCGGGAGTAATTGAGCAGTTCTTC. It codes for CASRSVLAGVIEQFF.

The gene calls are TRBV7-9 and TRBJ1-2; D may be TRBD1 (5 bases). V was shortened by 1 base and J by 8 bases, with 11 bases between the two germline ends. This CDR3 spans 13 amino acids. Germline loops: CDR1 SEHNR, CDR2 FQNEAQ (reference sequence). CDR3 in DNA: TGTGCCAGCAGCTTAGGGACACGAAGGGGCTACACCTTC. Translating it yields CASSLGTRRGYTF.

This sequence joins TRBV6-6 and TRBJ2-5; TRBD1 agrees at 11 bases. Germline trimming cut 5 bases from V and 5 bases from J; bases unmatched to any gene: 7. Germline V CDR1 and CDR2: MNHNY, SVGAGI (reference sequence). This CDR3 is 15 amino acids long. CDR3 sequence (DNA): TGTGCCAGCAGTAAGCCGGGACAGGGGGGCGAGACCCAGTACTTC. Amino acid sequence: CASSKPGQGGETQYF.

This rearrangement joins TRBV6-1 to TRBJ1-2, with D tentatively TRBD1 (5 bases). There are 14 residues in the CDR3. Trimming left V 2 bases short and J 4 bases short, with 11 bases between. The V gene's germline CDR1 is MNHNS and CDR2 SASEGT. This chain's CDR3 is CASSEWGGGYGYTF. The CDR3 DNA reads TGTGCCAGCAGTGAATGGGGCGGCGGCTATGGCTACACCTTC.

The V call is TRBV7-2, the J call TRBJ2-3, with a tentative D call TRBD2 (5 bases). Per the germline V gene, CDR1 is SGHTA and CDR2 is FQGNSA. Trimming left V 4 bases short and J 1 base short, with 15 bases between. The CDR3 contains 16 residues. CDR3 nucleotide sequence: TGTGCCAGCAGCTCACGGACGGACTTACGCACAGATACGCAGTATTTT. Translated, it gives CASSSRTDLRTDTQYF. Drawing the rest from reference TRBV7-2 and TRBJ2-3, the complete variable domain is GAGVSQSPSNKVTEKGKDVELRCDPISGHTALYWYRQSLGQGLEFLIYFQGNSAPDKSGLPSDRFSAERTGGSVSTLTIQRTQQEDSAVYLCASSSRTDLRTDTQYFGPGTRLTVL.

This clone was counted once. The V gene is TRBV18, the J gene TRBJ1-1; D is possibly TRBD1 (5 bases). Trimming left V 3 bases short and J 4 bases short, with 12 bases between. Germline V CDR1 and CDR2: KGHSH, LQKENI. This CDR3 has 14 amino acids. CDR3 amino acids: CASSPRGGTTEAFF. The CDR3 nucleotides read TGTGCCAGCTCACCCCGGGGGGGGACCACTGAAGCTTTCTTT.

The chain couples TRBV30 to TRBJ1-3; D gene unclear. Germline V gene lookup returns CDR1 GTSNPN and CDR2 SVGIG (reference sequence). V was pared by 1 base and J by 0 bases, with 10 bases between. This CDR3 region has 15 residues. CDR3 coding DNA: TGTGCCTGGAGTGACGAGGGTCACTCTGGAAACACCATATATTTT. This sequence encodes CAWSDEGHSGNTIYF. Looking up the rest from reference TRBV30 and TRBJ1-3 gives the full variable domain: SQTIHQWPATLVQPVGSPLSLECTVEGTSNPNLYWYRQAAGRGLQLLFYSVGIGQISSEVPQNLSASRPQDRQFILSSKKLLLSDSGFYLCAWSDEGHSGNTIYFGEGSWLTVV.

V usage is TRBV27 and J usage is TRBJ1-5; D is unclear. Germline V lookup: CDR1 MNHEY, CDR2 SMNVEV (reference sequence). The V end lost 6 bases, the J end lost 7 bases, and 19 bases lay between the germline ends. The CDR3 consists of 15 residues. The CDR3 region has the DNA TGTGCCAGCAGACCCAACCTCCGTGTCGGGCAGCCCCAGCATTTT. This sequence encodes CASRPNLRVGQPQHF.

CDR3: CASSQEGAVAPYEQYF. In nucleotides, the CDR3 is TGCGCCAGCAGCCAAGAGGGGGCTGTAGCTCCCTACGAGCAGTACTTC. This rearrangement joins TRBV4-3 to TRBJ2-7; tentative D call: TRBD1 (6 bases). The CDR3 runs 16 residues. Germline values: CDR1 LGHNA, CDR2 YSLEER. The V gene lost 0 bases and the J gene lost 2 bases, with 14 bases spanning the gap.

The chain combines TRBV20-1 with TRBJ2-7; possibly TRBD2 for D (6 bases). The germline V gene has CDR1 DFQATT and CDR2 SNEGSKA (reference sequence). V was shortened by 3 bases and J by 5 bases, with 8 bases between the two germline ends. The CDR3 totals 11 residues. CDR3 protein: CSASRGDEQYF. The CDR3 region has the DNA TGCAGTGCTAGTCGCGGGGACGAGCAGTACTTC.

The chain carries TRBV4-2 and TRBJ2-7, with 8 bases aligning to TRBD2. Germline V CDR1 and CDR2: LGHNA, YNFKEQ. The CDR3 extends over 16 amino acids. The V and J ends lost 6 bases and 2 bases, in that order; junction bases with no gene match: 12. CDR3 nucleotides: TGTGCCAGCAGACTAGAGGCGAGCGGGAGCCCCTACGAGCAGTACTTC. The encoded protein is CASRLEASGSPYEQYF.

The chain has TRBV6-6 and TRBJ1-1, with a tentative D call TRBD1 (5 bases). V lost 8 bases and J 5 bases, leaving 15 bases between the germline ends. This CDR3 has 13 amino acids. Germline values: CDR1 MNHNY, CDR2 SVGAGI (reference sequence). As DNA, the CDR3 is TGTGCCAGCGGCGGGGGGTTTATAACTGAAGCTTTCTTT. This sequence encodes CASGGGFITEAFF.

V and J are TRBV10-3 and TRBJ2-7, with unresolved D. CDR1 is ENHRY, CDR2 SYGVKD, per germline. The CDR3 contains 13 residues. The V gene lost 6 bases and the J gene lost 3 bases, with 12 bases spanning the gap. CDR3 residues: CAIRGTESYEQYF. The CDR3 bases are TGTGCCATCAGAGGAACAGAAAGCTACGAGCAGTACTTC.

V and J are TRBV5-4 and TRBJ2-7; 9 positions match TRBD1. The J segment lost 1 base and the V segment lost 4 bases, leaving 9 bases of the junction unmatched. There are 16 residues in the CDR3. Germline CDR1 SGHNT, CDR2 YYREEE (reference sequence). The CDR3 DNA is TGTGCCAGCAGCCAAAGTCTCGGGACAGGGTCCTACGAGCAGTACTTC. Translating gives CASSQSLGTGSYEQYF.

CDR3 DNA sequence: TGTGCCAGCAGTTACACCGGTAGCGGTGAAGCTTTCTTT. Amino acid sequence: CASSYTGSGEAFF. The V call is TRBV7-9, the J call TRBJ1-1; D uncertain. From germline, CDR1 is SEHNR and CDR2 FQNEAQ (reference sequence). V shed 6 bases and J shed 7 bases, with 15 bases lying between them. This CDR3 has 13 residues. Full variable domain (outside the CDR3, taken from reference TRBV7-9 and TRBJ1-1): DTGVSQNPRHKITKRGQNVTFRCDPISEHNRLYWYRQTLGQGPEFLTYFQNEAQLEKSRLLSDRFSAERPKGSFSTLEIQRTEQGDSAMYLCASSYTGSGEAFFGQGTRLTVV.

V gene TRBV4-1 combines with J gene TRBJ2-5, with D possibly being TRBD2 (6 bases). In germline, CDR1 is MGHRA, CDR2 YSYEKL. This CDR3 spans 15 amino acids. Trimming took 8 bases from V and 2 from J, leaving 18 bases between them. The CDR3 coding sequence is TGCGCCAGCCGTTCTAGCGTTGGGCTACAAGAGACCCAGTACTTC. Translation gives CASRSSVGLQETQYF.

DNA of the CDR3: TGTGCCAGTAGTACCTCTAGGCGGGGGGTTGTCAATGAGCAGTTCTTC. Protein product: CASSTSRRGVVNEQFF. The rearrangement links TRBV19 to TRBJ2-1; 8 bases map to TRBD2. Germline assignment: CDR1 LNHDA and CDR2 SQIVND (reference sequence). This CDR3 has 16 amino acids. Unmatched junction bases numbered 11, after V lost 4 bases and J lost 6 bases.

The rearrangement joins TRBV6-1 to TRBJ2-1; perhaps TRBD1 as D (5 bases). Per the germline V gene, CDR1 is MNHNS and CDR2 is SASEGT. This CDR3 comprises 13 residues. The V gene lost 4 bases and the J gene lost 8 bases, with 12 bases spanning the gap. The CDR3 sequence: CASSASSGHEQFF. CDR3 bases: TGTGCCAGCAGTGCTTCATCAGGGCATGAGCAGTTCTTC.

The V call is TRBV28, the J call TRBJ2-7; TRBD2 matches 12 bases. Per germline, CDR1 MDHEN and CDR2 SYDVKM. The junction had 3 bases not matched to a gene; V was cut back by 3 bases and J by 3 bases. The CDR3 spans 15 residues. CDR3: CASSFGLAGRYEQYF. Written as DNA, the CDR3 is TGTGCCAGCAGTTTCGGACTAGCGGGGCGCTACGAGCAGTACTTC. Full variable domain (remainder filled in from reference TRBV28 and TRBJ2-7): DVKVTQSSRYLVKRTGEKVFLECVQDMDHENMFWYRQDPGLGLRLIYFSYDVKMKEKGDIPEGYSVSREKKERFSLILESASTNQTSMYLCASSFGLAGRYEQYFGPGTRLTVT.

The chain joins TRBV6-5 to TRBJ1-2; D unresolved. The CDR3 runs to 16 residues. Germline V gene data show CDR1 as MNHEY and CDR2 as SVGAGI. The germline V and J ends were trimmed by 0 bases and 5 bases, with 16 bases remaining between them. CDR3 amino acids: CASSYSPRSGGYGYTF. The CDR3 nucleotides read TGTGCCAGCAGTTACTCCCCCCGATCGGGAGGTTATGGCTACACCTTC.

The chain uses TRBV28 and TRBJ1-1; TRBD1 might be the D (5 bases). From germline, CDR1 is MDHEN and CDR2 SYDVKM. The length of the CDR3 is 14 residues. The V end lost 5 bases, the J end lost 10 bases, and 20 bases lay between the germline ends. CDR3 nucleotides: TGTGCCAGCAGTCAGCCGTCGGGGGGGAGGGGAGCTTTCTTT. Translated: CASSQPSGGRGAFF.

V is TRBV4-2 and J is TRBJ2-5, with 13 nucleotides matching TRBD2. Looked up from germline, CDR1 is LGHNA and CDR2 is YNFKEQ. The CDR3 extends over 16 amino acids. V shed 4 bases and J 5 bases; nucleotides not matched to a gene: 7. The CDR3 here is CASSPRLAGGVETQYF. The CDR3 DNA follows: TGTGCCAGCAGCCCACGACTAGCGGGAGGTGTTGAGACCCAGTACTTC.

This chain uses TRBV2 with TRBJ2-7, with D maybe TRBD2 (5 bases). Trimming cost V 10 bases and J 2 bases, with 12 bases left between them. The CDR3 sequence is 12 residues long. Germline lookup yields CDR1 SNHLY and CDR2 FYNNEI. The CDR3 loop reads CATQLGPYEQYF. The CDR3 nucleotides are TGTGCCACACAACTAGGACCCTACGAGCAGTACTTC. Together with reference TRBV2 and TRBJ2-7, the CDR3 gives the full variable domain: EPEVTQTPSHQVTQMGQEVILRCVPISNHLYFYWYRQILGQKVEFLVSFYNNEISEKSEIFDDQFSVERPDGSNFTLKIRSTKLEDSAMYFCATQLGPYEQYFGPGTRLTVT.

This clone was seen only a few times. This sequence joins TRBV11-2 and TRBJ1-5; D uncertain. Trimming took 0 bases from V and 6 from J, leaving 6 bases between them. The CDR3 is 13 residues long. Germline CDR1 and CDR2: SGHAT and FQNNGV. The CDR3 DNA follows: TGTGCCAGCAGCTTAGACAGGTTTCAGCCCCAGCATTTT. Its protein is CASSLDRFQPQHF. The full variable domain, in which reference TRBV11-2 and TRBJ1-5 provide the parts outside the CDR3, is EAGVAQSPRYKIIEKRQSVAFWCNPISGHATLYWYQQILGQGPKLLIQFQNNGVVDDSQLPKDRFSAERLKGVDSTLKIQPAKLEDSAVYLCASSLDRFQPQHFGDGTRLSIL.

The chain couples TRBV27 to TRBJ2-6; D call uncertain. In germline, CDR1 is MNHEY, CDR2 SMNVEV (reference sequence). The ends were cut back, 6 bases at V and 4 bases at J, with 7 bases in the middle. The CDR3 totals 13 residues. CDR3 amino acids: CASSSPGANVLTF. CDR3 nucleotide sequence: TGTGCCAGCAGCTCCCCCGGGGCCAACGTCCTGACTTTC.

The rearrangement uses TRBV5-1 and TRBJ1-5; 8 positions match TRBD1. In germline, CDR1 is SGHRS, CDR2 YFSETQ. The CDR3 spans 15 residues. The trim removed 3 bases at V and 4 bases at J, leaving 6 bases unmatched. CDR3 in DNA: TGCGCCAGCAGCTGGACCGGGACAGGAAATCAGCCCCAGCATTTT. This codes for CASSWTGTGNQPQHF.

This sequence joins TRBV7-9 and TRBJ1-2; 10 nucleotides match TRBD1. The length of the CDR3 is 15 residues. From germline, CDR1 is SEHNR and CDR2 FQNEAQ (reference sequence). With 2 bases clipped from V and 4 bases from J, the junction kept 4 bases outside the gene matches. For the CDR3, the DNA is TGTGCCAGCAGCTTAAGGGACAGGGGACGCTATGGCTACACCTTC. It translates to CASSLRDRGRYGYTF.

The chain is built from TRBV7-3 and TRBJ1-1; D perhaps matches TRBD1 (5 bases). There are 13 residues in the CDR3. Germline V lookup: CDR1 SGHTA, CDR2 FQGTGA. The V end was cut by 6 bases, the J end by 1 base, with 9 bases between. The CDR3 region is CASRRQPNTEAFF. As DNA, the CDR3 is TGTGCCAGCAGGCGACAGCCGAACACTGAAGCTTTCTTT.